This T cell receptor beta chain was documented in a study of blood T cell repertoires in COVID-19. This table comes from immunoSEQ multiplex PCR, and its TCRdb copy is limited to in-frame clones, with some not included. In the table there are some 26,000 clones, approximately 76% of which are singletons. Germline CDR1 is MNHEY and CDR2 is SVGEGT. The germline V and J ends were trimmed by 6 bases and 0 bases, with 9 bases remaining between them. The CDR3 is 14 residues long. The sample was peripheral blood. The sequence came from a man between 65 and 85 years old with acute or convalescent COVID-19. This rearrangement joins TRBV6-2 or TRBV6-3 to TRBJ1-5, with D tentatively TRBD1 (5 bases). The CDR3 region has the DNA TGTGCCAGCAGCGGACATTCTAGCAATCAGCCCCAGCATTTT. Its translation: CASSGHSSNQPQHF.